This entry concerns a single T cell receptor (beta chain). The target antigen is unknown. The sample is drawn from a study of shared clonotypes between healthy human individuals. Whole-study context: Used for every donor were three CD4 naive, three CD4 memory, two CD8 naive and one CD8 memory plate.

All the donors were Caucasian adults who lived in Nashville, Tennessee. The study ran the assay at deep level. Repertoires were generated with immunoSEQ multiplex PCR, while TCRdb's copy carries only in-frame clones and drops some. The table has under 1,100,000 clones, 75% to 85% seen once. Overall study results and limits: Generation probabilities of non-shared clonotypes were lower (relative to those shared by all four donors).

CDR3 length: 15 amino acids. The V gene's germline CDR1 is SGHTA and CDR2 FQGNSA. Trimming cost V 0 bases and J 4 bases, with 12 bases left between them. The receptor comes from a man aged 18-30 years in good health. Some clones in this sample may be carry-over from other donors' samples. Sequencing was done on a sample of memory CD4+ T cells from PBMCs. Subset of the sample: CD45RA-negative fraction. The rearrangement links TRBV7-2 to TRBJ1-2; D unclear. For the CDR3, the DNA is TGTGCCAGCAGCTTAGCGGCGGACCGAAGCTATGGCTACACCTTC. This gives the protein CASSLAADRSYGYTF.